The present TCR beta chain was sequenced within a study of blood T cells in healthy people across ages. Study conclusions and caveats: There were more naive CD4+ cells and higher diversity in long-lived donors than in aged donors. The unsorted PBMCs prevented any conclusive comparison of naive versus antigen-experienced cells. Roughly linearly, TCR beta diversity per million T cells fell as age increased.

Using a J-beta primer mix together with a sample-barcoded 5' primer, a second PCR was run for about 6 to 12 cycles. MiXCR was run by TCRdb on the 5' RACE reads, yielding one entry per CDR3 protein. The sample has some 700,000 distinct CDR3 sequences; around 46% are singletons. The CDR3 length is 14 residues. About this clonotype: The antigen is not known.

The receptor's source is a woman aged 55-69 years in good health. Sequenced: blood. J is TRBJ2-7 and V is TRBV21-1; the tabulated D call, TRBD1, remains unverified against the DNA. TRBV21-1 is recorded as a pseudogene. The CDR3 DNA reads TGTGCCAGCAGCAAAGTGGGGCAGCCCTACGAGCAGTACTTC. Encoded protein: CASSKVGQPYEQYF.